Listed here is a single T cell receptor (beta chain). Each CDR3 protein is one row after TCRdb ran MiXCR on the 5' RACE reads. Of around 100,000 distinct CDR3 sequences in the sample, roughly 17% are singletons; the top ten hold 1.3%. This entry is derived from a study of early T cells in non-severe SARS-CoV-2 infection. J was trimmed by 0 bases and V by 5 bases; bases with no gene match: 7. The CDR3 loop spans 17 amino acids. The germline CDR1 and CDR2 sequences are SNHLY and FYNNEI. This sequence was found in an adult who was a healthcare worker with PCR-confirmed SARS-CoV-2 infection or an uninfected control (not recorded which). Sequenced input: whole blood. This chain uses TRBV2 with TRBJ2-6, with TRBD1 matching over 7 bases. CDR3 sequence: CASSTGQDSSGANVLTF. The CDR3, as DNA: TGTGCCAGCAGTACAGGACAGGACAGCTCTGGGGCCAACGTCCTGACTTTC.